One and the same sample provided the 28 T cell receptor beta chains below, sequenced in a study of cytomegalovirus exposure and HLA in healthy donors (dated by TCRdb to 2015 to 2018). To prepare the library, the immunoSEQ multiplex PCR assay was applied. For the multiplex PCR, a mixture combining 60 forward primers for TCR Vbeta segments and 13 reverse primers for TCR Jbeta segments was used. TCRdb retrieved this table from immuneACCESS and kept in-frame rearrangements only. Not all clones are present; in checked studies, unresolved V genes account for under half, and no reason is known for the remainder. This sample gives 200,000 to 250,000 clones in total; around 80% of them show up just once. 15% of the sample is taken by the ten largest. The specimen sequenced was PBMCs. The source is a man in his forties in good health and CMV-seronegative.

This clone has just one count. The chain combines TRBV29-1 with TRBJ1-1, with D possibly TRBD1 on 5 matching bases. Germline assignment: CDR1 SQVTM and CDR2 ANQGSEA. The CDR3 has 12 residues. V was trimmed by 5 bases and J by 6 bases, leaving 13 bases between them. The CDR3 spells CSVTATEPEAFF. CDR3 DNA sequence: TGCAGCGTTACTGCGACAGAGCCTGAAGCTTTCTTT.

In the case of this clone: A read error may explain this, as a much larger clone is one base away. The genes are TRBV7-2 and TRBJ2-7; possibly TRBD1 for D (6 bases). Germline loops: CDR1 SGHTA, CDR2 FQGNSA. This CDR3 spans 14 amino acids. The CDR3 reads CAGSTKTGPYEQYF. The CDR3 coding sequence is TGTGCCGGCAGCACAAAAACAGGGCCCTACGAGCAGTACTTC.

The chain combines TRBV7-4 with TRBJ2-4; a weak D match, TRBD1 (6 bases). The CDR3 runs to 16 residues. Germline CDR1 is SGHVT and CDR2 is SQSDAQ. Trimming took off 5 bases at V and 5 bases at J, with 19 bases between the two ends. In DNA form, the CDR3 reads TGTGCCAGCAGCGCCCAATCCCACAGGGTGGAAAACATTCAGTACTTC. Protein product: CASSAQSHRVENIQYF.

The chain couples TRBV15 to TRBJ1-5; a weak D match, TRBD1 (6 bases). Germline V gene data show CDR1 as LNHNV and CDR2 as YYDKDF (reference sequence). Trimming took 1 base from V and 0 from J, leaving 10 bases between them. The CDR3 totals 16 residues. CDR3 in amino acids: CATSRGDKFSNQPQHF. CDR3 DNA sequence: TGTGCCACCAGCAGAGGGGACAAATTTAGCAATCAGCCCCAGCATTTT.

With regard to this clone: The junction departs from the called germline gene at one end, perhaps through a read error. The gene calls are TRBV2 and TRBJ1-1; 11 positions match TRBD1. Germline values: CDR1 SNHLY, CDR2 FYNNEI. This CDR3 is 13 amino acids long. This CDR3 is CASGDRGATETFF. The DNA for the CDR3 is TGTGCCAGCGGGGACAGGGGGGCTACTGAAACTTTCTTT.

The chain has TRBV7-8 and TRBJ2-2, with D perhaps TRBD2 (6 bases). Trimming stripped 7 bases from V and 0 bases from J, with 18 bases between. Looked up from germline, CDR1 is SGHVS and CDR2 is FQNEAQ. This CDR3 comprises 17 residues. The CDR3 here is CASTLPRASANTGELFF. DNA of the CDR3: TGTGCCAGCACCCTCCCGAGGGCTAGCGCGAACACCGGGGAGCTGTTTTTT.

This sequence joins TRBV10-3 and TRBJ2-1, with TRBD2 identical over 10 bases. Trimming removed 2 bases from V and 8 bases from J; junction bases left unmatched: 12. The CDR3 is 17 residues long. CDR1 is ENHRY and CDR2 is SYGVKD in the germline V gene. Written as DNA, the CDR3 is TGTGCCATCAGTGAGCAGCTAGCGGGAGTACCTAGGGATGAGCAGTTCTTC. Its translation: CAISEQLAGVPRDEQFF.

The chain links TRBV6-4 to TRBJ2-7; TRBD1 agrees at 8 bases. CDR1 is MRHNA and CDR2 is SNTAGT in the germline V gene. The CDR3 has 17 residues. Trimming took 4 bases from V and 5 from J; bases not matched to a gene: 16. The CDR3, as DNA: TGTGCCAGCAGTGTCCCCCGGGGGCGACAGGGGCCTGACGAGCAGTACTTC. Its protein is CASSVPRGRQGPDEQYF.

The V call is TRBV11-2, the J call TRBJ1-2; 7 bases agree with TRBD1. This CDR3 comprises 14 residues. Germline V gives CDR1 SGHAT, CDR2 FQNNGV. The V gene end was trimmed by 5 bases and the J gene end by 0 bases; junction bases not matched to a gene: 3. The CDR3 spells CASSRDSSNYGYTF. The CDR3 DNA is TGTGCCAGCAGCAGGGACAGCTCTAACTATGGCTACACCTTC.

This clone was found a few times. The chain uses TRBV7-2 and TRBJ1-2; 8 positions agree with TRBD1. Germline V gives CDR1 SGHTA, CDR2 FQGNSA. CDR3 length: 15 amino acids. The J segment lost 4 bases and the V segment lost 5 bases, leaving 9 bases of the junction unmatched. The CDR3 region is CASSPSRGLSYGYTF. CDR3 bases: TGTGCCAGCAGCCCTTCCAGGGGGCTCAGCTATGGCTACACCTTC.

As to this clone: Other DNA sequences from this sample encode an identical CDR3 as well. This rearrangement joins TRBV19 to TRBJ2-2; possible D gene TRBD2, 5 bases. This CDR3 has 13 amino acids. CDR1 and CDR2 (germline): LNHDA, SQIVND (reference sequence). Trimming cost V 3 bases and J 4 bases, with 6 bases left between them. CDR3 nucleotide sequence: TGTGCCAGTAGTATTGGAGGCACCGGGGAGCTGTTTTTT. Amino acid sequence: CASSIGGTGELFF.

This clone was counted a few times. CDR3 in DNA: TGTGCCAGCAGTTGGGACAGGGGGAACGGGGAGCTGTTTTTT. Protein: CASSWDRGNGELFF. The gene calls are TRBV28 and TRBJ2-2, with 11 bases aligning to TRBD1. The junction had 2 bases not matched to a gene; V was cut back by 4 bases and J by 7 bases. CDR1 MDHEN and CDR2 SYDVKM come from the germline V gene. The CDR3 extends over 14 amino acids.

The genes are TRBV7-6 and TRBJ2-7; TRBD2 matches at 9 bases. Trimming cost V 1 base and J 1 base; bases outside gene matches: 11. There are 18 residues in the CDR3. Germline V gene sequence: CDR1 SGHVS, CDR2 FNYEAQ. This CDR3 reads CASSLEWGTAGGSYEQYF. DNA for the CDR3: TGTGCCAGCAGCTTAGAGTGGGGGACAGCGGGGGGATCCTACGAGCAGTACTTC.

This chain joins TRBV27 and TRBJ2-5; D may be TRBD2 (5 bases). Germline V CDR1 and CDR2: MNHEY, SMNVEV (reference sequence). The CDR3 consists of 13 residues. Trimming cost V 7 bases and J 3 bases, with 12 bases left between them. The CDR3 loop is CASTGIGKETQYF. In nucleotides, the CDR3 is TGTGCCAGCACCGGGATAGGGAAAGAGACCCAGTACTTC.

This CDR3 is CASSLDRGIRADTQYF. As DNA, the CDR3 is TGTGCCAGCAGCTTAGACAGGGGGATACGGGCAGATACGCAGTATTTT. The chain links TRBV7-6 to TRBJ2-3; TRBD1 agrees at 8 bases. Trimming cost V 1 base and J 4 bases; bases outside gene matches: 7. The CDR3 is made up of 16 amino acids. The germline V gene has CDR1 SGHVS and CDR2 FNYEAQ.

In this sample, this clone turned up once. The gene calls are TRBV5-1 and TRBJ2-1, with 7 bases identical to TRBD2. The V and J ends lost 3 bases and 2 bases, in that order; junction bases with no gene match: 2. Germline V gives CDR1 SGHRS, CDR2 YFSETQ. The CDR3 contains 14 residues. This CDR3 reads CASSWGGTYNEQFF. The CDR3 DNA reads as TGCGCCAGCAGCTGGGGGGGGACCTACAATGAGCAGTTCTTC.

The gene calls are TRBV9 and TRBJ2-7, with 8 bases aligning to TRBD1. After removal of 4 bases from V and 7 bases from J, the junction contained 7 bases not matched to a gene. Per the germline V gene, CDR1 is SGDLS and CDR2 is YYNGEE. This CDR3 has 13 residues. CDR3 DNA sequence: TGTGCCAGCAGCCTCCGGACAGGGAGGGAGCAGTACTTC. Translating gives CASSLRTGREQYF.

The chain recombines TRBV5-4 with TRBJ2-5, with D possibly being TRBD2 (6 bases). Per germline, CDR1 SGHNT and CDR2 YYREEE (reference sequence). The CDR3 consists of 14 residues. V was trimmed by 4 bases and J by 2 bases, leaving 12 bases between them. The CDR3 DNA sequence: TGTGCCAGCAGCGCGGGCGGGACTCAAGAGACCCAGTACTTC. This translates into CASSAGGTQETQYF.

V and J are TRBV6-1 and TRBJ2-2, with D possibly matching TRBD2 (6 bases). The V gene's germline CDR1 is MNHNS and CDR2 SASEGT. The CDR3 is 14 amino acids. The V and J ends lost 3 bases and 7 bases respectively, with 12 bases between them. The CDR3 loop is CASSEVAGNGELFF. The CDR3 DNA reads TGTGCCAGCAGTGAGGTGGCGGGGAACGGGGAGCTGTTTTTT.

The gene calls are TRBV4-1 and TRBJ2-4; 8 bases agree with TRBD1. The V segment lost 6 bases and the J segment 15 bases; nucleotides outside the gene matches: 16. Per germline, CDR1 MGHRA and CDR2 YSYEKL. This CDR3 contains 14 residues. The CDR3 protein is CASSNVRQGPKRYF. Written as DNA, the CDR3 is TGCGCCAGCAGTAACGTGAGACAGGGGCCGAAGCGGTACTTC.

This clone was counted only a few times. V usage is TRBV14 and J usage is TRBJ1-3; D not certain. V lost 2 bases, J lost 2 bases, and 4 bases lay in between. From germline, CDR1 is SGHDN and CDR2 FVKESK. The CDR3 is made up of 13 amino acids. Here the CDR3 reads CASSQLTGNTIYF. CDR3 in DNA: TGTGCCAGCAGCCAATTAACTGGAAACACCATATATTTT.

DNA for the CDR3: TGTGCCAGCAGCTTAGCAGCAGGTGGAGAGACCCAGTACTTC. Protein: CASSLAAGGETQYF. This chain connects TRBV7-2 to TRBJ2-5; no firm D call. There are 14 residues in the CDR3. From germline, CDR1 is SGHTA and CDR2 FQGNSA. Trimming removed 0 bases at V and 4 bases at J, with 9 bases between.

The rearrangement uses TRBV30 and TRBJ2-5; 7 positions match TRBD2. CDR1 and CDR2 (germline): GTSNPN, SVGIG (reference sequence). The CDR3 loop spans 14 amino acids. J gave up 11 bases and V 3 bases, and 15 bases lay outside the gene matches. The CDR3 DNA follows: TGTGCCTGGAGCGATAGCGGGCTGCTGGGTGAGCAGTACTTC. Translated: CAWSDSGLLGEQYF.

The DNA of the CDR3 is TGTGCCAGCAGCTTAGGACAAGACTACGAGCAGTACTTC. Its protein product is CASSLGQDYEQYF. The chain carries TRBV5-8 and TRBJ2-7, with D possibly TRBD1 on 5 matching bases. CDR1 is SGHTS and CDR2 is YDEGEE in the germline V gene. This CDR3 is 13 amino acids long. Trimming cost V 2 bases and J 3 bases, with 9 bases left between them. The entire variable domain, with the rest obtained from reference TRBV5-8 and TRBJ2-7, is as follows: EAGVTQSPTHLIKTRGQQATLRCSPISGHTSVYWYQQALGLGLQFLLWYDEGEERNRGNFPPRFSGRQFPNYSSELNVNALELEDSALYLCASSLGQDYEQYFGPGTRLTVT.

Concerning this clone: Within the sample, other DNA sequences also encode this same CDR3. The chain uses TRBV7-3 and TRBJ1-1; TRBD1 is a possible D gene (6 bases). This CDR3 spans 13 amino acids. CDR1 and CDR2 (germline): SGHTA, FQGTGA. Trimming stripped 4 bases from V and 4 bases from J, with 10 bases between. The CDR3 bases are TGTGCCAGCAGCTCACAGGGATCCACTGAAGCTTTCTTT. Its translation is CASSSQGSTEAFF.

This clone was seen a handful of times. The chain joins TRBV5-4 to TRBJ1-1, with a tentative D call TRBD1 (5 bases). The germline gives CDR1 SGHNT, CDR2 YYREEE (reference sequence). Between the trimmed V and J ends, which lost 4 bases and 4 bases, there was a span of 17 bases. CDR3 size: 15 residues. CDR3 DNA: TGTGCCAGCAGCCATGGAGGGGCCCGGCGCACTGAAGCTTTCTTT. Amino acids: CASSHGGARRTEAFF.

V and J are TRBV5-1 and TRBJ1-6; the D gene is possibly TRBD1 (6 bases). The CDR3 totals 16 residues. Trimming removed 4 bases at V and 10 bases at J, with 21 bases between. The germline gives CDR1 SGHRS, CDR2 YFSETQ. Here the CDR3 reads CASSPEQGRNGSPLHF. DNA for the CDR3: TGCGCCAGCAGCCCCGAACAGGGCCGGAATGGGTCACCCCTCCACTTT.

The V and J genes are TRBV27 and TRBJ2-2, with D possibly being TRBD2 (5 bases). Germline CDR1 is MNHEY and CDR2 is SMNVEV (reference sequence). Deletions cut 5 bases from V and 5 bases from J, with 21 bases between. The CDR3 length is 17 residues. CDR3 bases: TGTGCCAGCAGTCCACACCAGACGGGATTATATACCGGGGAGCTGTTTTTT. This gives the protein CASSPHQTGLYTGELFF.